The 13 T cell receptor beta chains in this list originate from one sample, sequenced in a study of blood T cell repertoires in COVID-19. Repertoires were generated with immunoSEQ multiplex PCR, while TCRdb's copy carries only in-frame clones and drops some. This sample yields under 250,000 clones, of which roughly 84% are seen a single time; about 3.8% belongs to the top ten. The material sequenced was peripheral blood. These receptors were collected from an elderly woman with acute or convalescent COVID-19.

The V gene is TRBV12-3 or TRBV12-4, the J gene TRBJ2-3; 7 bases fit TRBD2. The CDR3 contains 12 residues. V gave up 3 bases and J gave up 9 bases; unmatched junction bases: 3. The CDR3 sequence is CASSFLRGTQYF. CDR3 bases: TGTGCCAGCAGTTTTTTGCGGGGGACGCAGTATTTT.

The chain links TRBV19 to TRBJ1-6; 8 bases fit TRBD1. The V and J ends lost 3 bases and 7 bases, in that order; junction bases with no gene match: 14. The length of the CDR3 is 18 residues. Germline-derived CDR1 and CDR2 are LNHDA and SQIVND (reference sequence). The CDR3 loop reads CASSIRHQRDRKNSPLHF. The CDR3 nucleotides read TGTGCCAGTAGTATTCGGCATCAAAGGGACAGGAAGAATTCACCCCTCCACTTT.

About this clone itself: The same CDR3 can be traced to other DNA sequences in this sample. V and J are TRBV12-3 or TRBV12-4 and TRBJ1-5; D perhaps matches TRBD1 (5 bases). Trimming removed 5 bases at V and 3 bases at J, with 8 bases between. The CDR3 sequence is 13 residues long. The CDR3, as DNA: TGTGCCAGCAGTACGGGGGACAATCAGCCCCAGCATTTT. It codes for CASSTGDNQPQHF.

The V and J genes are TRBV19 and TRBJ1-2; the match to TRBD1 covers 9 bases. There are 13 residues in the CDR3. The V gene end was trimmed by 10 bases and the J gene end by 3 bases; junction bases not matched to a gene: 6. Per the germline V gene, CDR1 is LNHDA and CDR2 is SQIVND (reference sequence). The CDR3: CATSRTGDYGYTF. CDR3 in DNA: TGTGCCACCTCAAGGACAGGGGACTATGGCTACACCTTC.

V usage is TRBV3-1 (or the pseudogene TRBV3-2) and J usage is TRBJ1-2; unclear D gene. V lost 4 bases and J lost 4, with 13 bases in between. The CDR3 is made up of 14 amino acids. CDR1 and CDR2 from the germline V gene are LGHDT and YNNKEL (reference sequence). The CDR3 region is CASSPPGRIYGYTF. CDR3 nucleotides: TGTGCCAGCAGCCCCCCAGGCCGTATCTATGGCTACACCTTC.

The rearrangement uses TRBV9 and TRBJ2-5; 10 bases line up with TRBD1. The ends lost 3 bases at V and 3 bases at J; junction bases unmatched: 5. This CDR3 comprises 15 residues. Germline CDR1 SGDLS, CDR2 YYNGEE. This CDR3 reads CASSAPDRGEETQYF. CDR3 in DNA: TGTGCCAGCAGCGCCCCGGACAGGGGGGAAGAGACCCAGTACTTC.

The chain has TRBV11-1 and TRBJ1-1, with unresolved D. Trimming took off 5 bases at V and 1 base at J, with 8 bases between the two ends. Germline V lookup: CDR1 SGHAT, CDR2 FQDESV (reference sequence). The CDR3 contains 13 residues. This CDR3 is CASSPEGNTEAFF. CDR3 nucleotides: TGTGCCAGCAGCCCCGAGGGGAACACTGAAGCTTTCTTT.

The chain carries TRBV7-7 and TRBJ2-7; 8 bases agree with TRBD2. Trimming removed 5 bases from V and 3 bases from J; junction bases left unmatched: 9. Per the germline V gene, CDR1 is SSHAT and CDR2 is FNYEAQ (reference sequence). CDR3 size: 15 residues. CDR3 in DNA: TGTGCCAGCAGCCCACGGGCGGGAGGTAACTACGAGCAGTACTTC. It yields the protein CASSPRAGGNYEQYF.

In its sample, this clone was seen a few times. CDR3 bases: TGTGCCAGCAGTTACTCTTCAGGGGTGAAGAACACTGAAGCTTTCTTT. Protein: CASSYSSGVKNTEAFF. V and J are TRBV6-5 and TRBJ1-1, with D tentatively TRBD1 (6 bases). The CDR3 has 16 amino acids. Germline CDR1 MNHEY, CDR2 SVGAGI. The V end lost 0 bases, the J end lost 1 base, and 12 bases lay between the germline ends.

The V call is TRBV5-8, the J call TRBJ1-6; no reliable D call. This CDR3 is 13 amino acids long. Germline lookup yields CDR1 SGHTS and CDR2 YDEGEE. Trimming removed 5 bases at V and 9 bases at J, with 12 bases between. Written as DNA, the CDR3 is TGTGCCAGCAGACTCGCGGGGAGTTCACCCCTCCACTTT. Protein product: CASRLAGSSPLHF.

This clone came up once. V and J are TRBV5-1 and TRBJ2-6; D unresolved. From germline, CDR1 is SGHRS and CDR2 YFSETQ. The CDR3 is made up of 13 amino acids. Trimming removed 4 bases from V and 3 bases from J, with 5 bases in between. The CDR3 coding sequence is TGCGCCAGCAGCGCAGGTGGGGCCAACGTCCTGACTTTC. Translation gives CASSAGGANVLTF.

V and J are TRBV6-6 and TRBJ1-1, with 7 bases lining up with TRBD1. Germline loops: CDR1 MNHNY, CDR2 SVGAGI (reference sequence). J gave up 1 base and V 2 bases, and 4 bases lay outside the gene matches. CDR3 length: 15 residues. The CDR3 spells CASSYAGGRNTEAFF. CDR3 DNA sequence: TGTGCCAGCAGTTACGCAGGGGGGAGGAACACTGAAGCTTTCTTT.

The chain joins TRBV19 to TRBJ1-4; D is perhaps TRBD1 (5 bases). Trimming shortened V by 0 bases and J by 0 bases, and 11 bases separated the two germline ends. CDR1 is LNHDA and CDR2 is SQIVND in the germline V gene (reference sequence). CDR3 length: 17 amino acids. In DNA form, the CDR3 reads TGTGCCAGTAGTATAGAAAGGGGCGGGGCAACTAATGAAAAACTGTTTTTT. It yields the protein CASSIERGGATNEKLFF.